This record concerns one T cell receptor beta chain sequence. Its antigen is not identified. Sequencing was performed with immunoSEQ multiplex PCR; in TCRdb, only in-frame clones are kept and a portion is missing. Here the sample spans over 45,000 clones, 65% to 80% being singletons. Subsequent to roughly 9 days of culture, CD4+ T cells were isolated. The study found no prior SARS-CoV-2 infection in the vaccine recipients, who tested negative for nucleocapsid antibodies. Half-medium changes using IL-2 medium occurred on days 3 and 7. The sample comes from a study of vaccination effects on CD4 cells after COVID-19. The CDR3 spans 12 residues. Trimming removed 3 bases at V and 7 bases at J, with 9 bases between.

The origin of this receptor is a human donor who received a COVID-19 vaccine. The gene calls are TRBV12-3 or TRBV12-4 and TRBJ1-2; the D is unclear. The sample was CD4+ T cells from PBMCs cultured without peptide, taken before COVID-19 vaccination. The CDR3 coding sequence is TGTGCCAGCAGTTTTGGCCAGAGTGGCTACACCTTC. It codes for CASSFGQSGYTF.